These 6 T cell receptor beta chains were all obtained from the same sample, sequenced in a study of shared clonotypes between healthy human individuals. This table comes from immunoSEQ multiplex PCR, and its TCRdb copy is limited to in-frame clones, with some not included. The data show about 2.4 million clones, with 90% to 95% seen just once and roughly 0.15% held by the top ten. Sequencing was performed on naive CD4+ T cells sorted from blood. The subset is: CD45RA+ positively selected. The receptors were sampled from a young man in good health.

This clone was recorded once. V is TRBV9 and J is TRBJ2-3; no firm D call. Germline lookup yields CDR1 SGDLS and CDR2 YYNGEE. Trimming removed 6 bases from V and 5 bases from J, with 13 bases in between. The CDR3 is 13 amino acids. CDR3 in amino acids: CASNSNWGDTQYF. The CDR3 DNA reads as TGTGCCAGCAACTCCAATTGGGGAGATACGCAGTATTTT.

The genes are TRBV5-5 and TRBJ1-1; D is unresolved. The CDR3 sequence is 14 residues long. Trimming left V 4 bases short and J 7 bases short, with 17 bases between. Germline V gene data show CDR1 as SGHKS and CDR2 as YYEKEE (reference sequence). The CDR3 loop reads CASSVRPGSSEAFF. The CDR3 DNA is TGTGCCAGCAGCGTGAGGCCGGGGAGCAGTGAAGCTTTCTTT.

The chain is built from TRBV5-1 and TRBJ2-2, with D perhaps TRBD2 (5 bases). Trimming removed 1 base from V and 0 bases from J, with 10 bases in between. The CDR3 is 16 residues long. CDR1 and CDR2 from the germline V gene are SGHRS and YFSETQ. CDR3 in DNA: TGCGCCAGCAGCTTGTTCGAGGGCTCGAACACCGGGGAGCTGTTTTTT. Amino acids: CASSLFEGSNTGELFF.

This clone showed up just a few times. This sample also contains other DNA sequences that code for the same CDR3. The chain carries TRBV10-1 and TRBJ1-5, with D hard to call. The ends were cut back, 3 bases at V and 1 base at J, with 1 base in the middle. Per germline, CDR1 WNHNN and CDR2 SYGVQD (reference sequence). The CDR3 spans 12 residues. The CDR3 DNA reads as TGCGCCAGCAGTGACAGCAATCAGCCCCAGCATTTT. Translation gives CASSDSNQPQHF.

The chain is built from TRBV15 and TRBJ2-1; 8 bases are shared with TRBD1. The junction had 8 bases not matched to a gene; V was cut back by 6 bases and J by 7 bases. Germline loops: CDR1 LNHNV, CDR2 YYDKDF (reference sequence). The CDR3 has 14 residues. CDR3 sequence reads: CATSLRDRLNEQFF. The DNA for the CDR3 is TGTGCCACCAGTCTCCGGGACAGGTTGAATGAGCAGTTCTTC.

V gene TRBV27 combines with J gene TRBJ1-5; no reliable D call. The CDR3 has 15 residues. Trimming left V 2 bases short and J 2 bases short, with 10 bases between. CDR1 is MNHEY and CDR2 is SMNVEV in the germline V gene (reference sequence). CDR3 DNA: TGTGCCAGCAGTTTAAGCGTTATAGGCAATCAGCCCCAGCATTTT. Protein: CASSLSVIGNQPQHF.